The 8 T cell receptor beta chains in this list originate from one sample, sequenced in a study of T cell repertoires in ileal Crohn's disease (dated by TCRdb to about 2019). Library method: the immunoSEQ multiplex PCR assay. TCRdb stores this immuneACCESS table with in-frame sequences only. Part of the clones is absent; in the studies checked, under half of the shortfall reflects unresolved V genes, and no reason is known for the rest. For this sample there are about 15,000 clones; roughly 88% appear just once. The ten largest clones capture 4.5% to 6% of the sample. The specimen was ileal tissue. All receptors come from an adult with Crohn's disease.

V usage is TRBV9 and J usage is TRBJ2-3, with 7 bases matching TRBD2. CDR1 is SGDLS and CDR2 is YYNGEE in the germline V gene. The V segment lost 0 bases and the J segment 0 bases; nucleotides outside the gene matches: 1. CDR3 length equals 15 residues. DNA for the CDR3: TGTGCCAGCAGCGTAGATAGCGGGAGCACAGATACGCAGTATTTT. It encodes CASSVDSGSTDTQYF.

The CDR3 region is CASRRQGMNTEAFF. In DNA form, the CDR3 reads TGTGCCAGCAGGAGACAGGGTATGAACACTGAAGCTTTCTTT. The genes are TRBV6-5 and TRBJ1-1; 7 positions match TRBD1. CDR3 length: 14 amino acids. The trim removed 6 bases at V and 0 bases at J, leaving 4 bases unmatched. CDR1 and CDR2 (germline): MNHEY, SVGAGI.

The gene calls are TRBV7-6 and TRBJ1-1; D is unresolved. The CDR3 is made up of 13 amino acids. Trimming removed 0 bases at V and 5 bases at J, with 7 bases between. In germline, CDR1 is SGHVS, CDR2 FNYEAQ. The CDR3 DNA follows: TGTGCCAGCAGCTTAGCCAGGAGGACTGAAGCTTTCTTT. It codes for CASSLARRTEAFF.

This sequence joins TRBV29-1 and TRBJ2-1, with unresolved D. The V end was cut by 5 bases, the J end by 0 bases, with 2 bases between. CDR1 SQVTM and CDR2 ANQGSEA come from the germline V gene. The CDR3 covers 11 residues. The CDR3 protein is CSVRSYNEQFF. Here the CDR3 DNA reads TGCAGCGTTCGCTCCTACAATGAGCAGTTCTTC.

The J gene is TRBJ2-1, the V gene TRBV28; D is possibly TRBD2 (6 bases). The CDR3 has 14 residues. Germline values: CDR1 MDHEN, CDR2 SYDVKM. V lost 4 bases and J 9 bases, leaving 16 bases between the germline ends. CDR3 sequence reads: CASSSTSRVGEQFF. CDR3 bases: TGTGCCAGCAGTTCGACTAGTCGGGTGGGTGAGCAGTTCTTC. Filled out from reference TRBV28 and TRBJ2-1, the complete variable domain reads DVKVTQSSRYLVKRTGEKVFLECVQDMDHENMFWYRQDPGLGLRLIYFSYDVKMKEKGDIPEGYSVSREKKERFSLILESASTNQTSMYLCASSSTSRVGEQFFGPGTRLTVL.

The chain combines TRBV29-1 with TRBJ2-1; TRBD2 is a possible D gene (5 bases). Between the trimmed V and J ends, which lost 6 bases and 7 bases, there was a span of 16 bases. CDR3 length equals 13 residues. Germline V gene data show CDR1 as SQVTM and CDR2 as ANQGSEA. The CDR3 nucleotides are TGCAGCGTACCTAGCCCCATTCCGAATGAGCAGTTCTTC. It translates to CSVPSPIPNEQFF.

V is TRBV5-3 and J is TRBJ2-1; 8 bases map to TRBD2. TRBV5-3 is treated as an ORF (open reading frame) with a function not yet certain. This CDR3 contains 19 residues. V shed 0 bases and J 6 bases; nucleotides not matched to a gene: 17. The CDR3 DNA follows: TGTGCCAGAAGCTTGGACCGGGAGGGCCACCTTCGGCGGGGCAATGAGCAGTTCTTC. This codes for CARSLDREGHLRRGNEQFF.

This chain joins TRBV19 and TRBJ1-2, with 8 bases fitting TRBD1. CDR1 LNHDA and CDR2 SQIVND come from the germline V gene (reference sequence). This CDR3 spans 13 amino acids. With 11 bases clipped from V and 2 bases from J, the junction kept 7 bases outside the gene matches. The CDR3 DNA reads TGTGCCGTTGCCCGACAGGGGAACTATGGCTACACCTTC. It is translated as CAVARQGNYGYTF.